Presented here are 28 T cell receptor beta chains from one specimen sequenced in a study of CD8 T cells in ankylosing spondylitis. Their antigen targets remain unknown. TCRdb independently ran MiXCR on the 5' RACE reads; one entry per CDR3 protein. This table holds some 330,000 distinct CDR3 sequences, 6.5% to 10% found once. Broader study findings: Ankylosing spondylitis blood appeared to be characterized by a TCR beta motif of eight or nine highly homologous variants.

Sequenced material: blood, either unsorted or a sorted T cell fraction (not recorded which). The source is a male donor with ankylosing spondylitis.

The CDR3 spells CASSSPGWTQYF. CDR3 nucleotides: TGTGCCAGCAGCTCCCCAGGATGGACCCAGTACTTC. The chain employs TRBV7-6 and TRBJ2-5; D uncertain. CDR1 is SGHVS and CDR2 is FNYEAQ in the germline V gene. CDR3 length equals 12 residues. V dropped 4 bases and J dropped 7 bases, with 10 bases sitting between them.

The table lists this clonotype with many counts. Here the CDR3 DNA reads TGTGCCAGCAGTTCCCTGGGGACCCAGTACTTC. It translates to CASSSLGTQYF. The rearrangement joins TRBV7-2 to TRBJ2-5, with D uncertain. This CDR3 is 11 amino acids long. Between the trimmed V and J ends, which lost 6 bases and 7 bases, there was a span of 9 bases. Germline loops: CDR1 SGHTA, CDR2 FQGNSA.

The chain has TRBV20-1 and TRBJ2-7; 9 nucleotides agree with TRBD2. Germline assignment: CDR1 DFQATT and CDR2 SNEGSKA (reference sequence). J lost 7 bases, V lost 5 bases, and 12 bases had no gene match. This CDR3 region has 14 residues. This CDR3 is CSAFWTSVGGEQYF. The DNA for the CDR3 is TGCAGTGCTTTTTGGACTAGCGTAGGGGGGGAGCAGTACTTC.

In this sample, this clonotype turned up a few times. This chain uses TRBV2 with TRBJ2-1; no reliable D call. This CDR3 region has 11 residues. Germline V gene sequence: CDR1 SNHLY, CDR2 FYNNEI. V dropped 7 bases and J dropped 7 bases, with 8 bases sitting between them. The CDR3 coding sequence is TGTGCCAGCATCCTAAGGAATGAGCAGTTCTTC. This encodes CASILRNEQFF.

There are a few counts of this clonotype. This chain links TRBV19 with TRBJ2-3; D might be TRBD2 (5 bases). Trimming pared 3 bases from V and 6 bases from J, leaving 13 bases between. The CDR3 extends over 14 amino acids. Germline values: CDR1 LNHDA, CDR2 SQIVND (reference sequence). DNA of the CDR3: TGTGCCAGTAGTATGGGCATAACGGGGGATACGCAGTATTTT. Protein product: CASSMGITGDTQYF.

This clonotype was detected many times. The V call is TRBV27, the J call TRBJ1-6; D may be TRBD1 (5 bases). Trimming pared 6 bases from V and 8 bases from J, leaving 14 bases between. The CDR3 length is 14 residues. Germline assignment: CDR1 MNHEY and CDR2 SMNVEV (reference sequence). The CDR3 DNA sequence: TGTGCCAGCAGAGTCCGGGGCGATCATTCACCCCTCCACTTT. As protein: CASRVRGDHSPLHF.

This clonotype turned up a few times. The CDR3 DNA sequence: TGCAGTGCGGGGACAGGGGAAGTGGCTTGGTTTTTT. It translates to CSAGTGEVAWFF. The rearrangement joins TRBV20-1 to TRBJ1-4, with TRBD1 matching over 10 bases. CDR3 length: 12 residues. Losses at the gene ends were 6 bases for V and 16 bases for J; bases not matched to a gene: 11. Germline loops: CDR1 DFQATT, CDR2 SNEGSKA (reference sequence).

V is TRBV18 and J is TRBJ1-5, with D possibly TRBD1 on 5 matching bases. Germline V gene sequence: CDR1 KGHSH, CDR2 LQKENI. V was clipped by 3 bases and J by 1 base, with 13 bases between them. The CDR3 runs 16 residues. CDR3 in DNA: TGTGCCAGCTCACCTGGACGGGGCGAGAGCAATCAGCCCCAGCATTTT. It encodes CASSPGRGESNQPQHF.

This clonotype was observed a handful of times. V gene TRBV4-1 combines with J gene TRBJ2-7; 8 nucleotides align to TRBD1. V gave up 2 bases and J gave up 6 bases; unmatched junction bases: 9. In germline, CDR1 is MGHRA, CDR2 YSYEKL. CDR3 length: 15 amino acids. The CDR3 reads CASSQRQGKNPEQYF. CDR3 nucleotide sequence: TGCGCCAGCAGCCAACGACAGGGGAAAAATCCCGAGCAGTACTTC.

In this sample, this clonotype turned up many times. The chain carries TRBV5-1 and TRBJ2-7; D gene uncertain. In germline, CDR1 is SGHRS, CDR2 YFSETQ. The CDR3 is made up of 13 amino acids. V was cut by 1 base and J by 2 bases, with 7 bases left in between. The CDR3 bases are TGCGCCAGCAGCTTGACAAACGCCTACGAGCAGTACTTC. Translated: CASSLTNAYEQYF.

CDR3 protein: CASSLNTGTNTGELFF. The CDR3 nucleotides read TGTGCCAGCAGCTTAAATACAGGGACGAACACCGGGGAGCTGTTTTTT. The gene calls are TRBV7-6 and TRBJ2-2, with D maybe TRBD1 (6 bases). V dropped 2 bases and J dropped 0 bases, with 10 bases sitting between them. Germline V gene lookup returns CDR1 SGHVS and CDR2 FNYEAQ. The CDR3 consists of 16 residues.

The gene calls are TRBV20-1 and TRBJ2-1; 7 nucleotides agree with TRBD2. Germline V gene sequence: CDR1 DFQATT, CDR2 SNEGSKA (reference sequence). The length of the CDR3 is 15 residues. Trimming removed 0 bases from V and 3 bases from J; junction bases left unmatched: 5. The CDR3 is CSARDHPGGYNEQFF. CDR3 nucleotide sequence: TGCAGTGCTAGAGATCATCCGGGAGGCTACAATGAGCAGTTCTTC.

The V call is TRBV5-1, the J call TRBJ2-7; 9 nucleotides agree with TRBD2. The germline CDR1 and CDR2 sequences are SGHRS and YFSETQ. V shed 4 bases and J 5 bases; nucleotides not matched to a gene: 13. There are 16 residues in the CDR3. The CDR3 nucleotides read TGCGCCAGCAGCCCTAATGCGGGAGGGCCTCTTAACGAGCAGTACTTC. Amino acid sequence: CASSPNAGGPLNEQYF. Supplemented by reference TRBV5-1 and TRBJ2-7, the full variable domain reads KAGVTQTPRYLIKTRGQQVTLSCSPISGHRSVSWYQQTPGQGLQFLFEYFSETQRNKGNFPGRFSGRQFSNSRSEMNVSTLELGDSALYLCASSPNAGGPLNEQYFGPGTRLTVT.

This clonotype was observed at least ten times. The V and J genes are TRBV20-1 and TRBJ2-7; D is unresolved. V dropped 1 base and J dropped 4 bases, with 14 bases sitting between them. This CDR3 region has 14 residues. In germline, CDR1 is DFQATT, CDR2 SNEGSKA (reference sequence). The chain's CDR3 is CSARGVPVAYEQYF. The DNA of the CDR3 is TGCAGTGCTAGAGGTGTCCCAGTCGCATACGAGCAGTACTTC.

The chain has TRBV4-2 and TRBJ2-3; TRBD2 might be the D (5 bases). The CDR3 spans 17 residues. CDR1 LGHNA and CDR2 YNFKEQ come from the germline V gene. Between the trimmed V and J ends, which lost 0 bases and 0 bases, there was a span of 13 bases. The CDR3 sequence: CASSQDLAGPSTDTQYF. CDR3 bases: TGTGCCAGCAGCCAAGATCTGGCGGGTCCTAGCACAGATACGCAGTATTTT.

DNA for the CDR3: TGCAGTGCTAGATCAGCGGGACACAACACCGGGGAGCTGTTTTTT. Protein product: CSARSAGHNTGELFF. This rearrangement joins TRBV20-1 to TRBJ2-2, with a possible D match to TRBD2 (7 bases). This CDR3 spans 15 amino acids. Germline V CDR1 and CDR2: DFQATT, SNEGSKA (reference sequence). Deletions cut 2 bases from V and 2 bases from J, with 12 bases between.

This clonotype was observed a few times. The chain uses TRBV10-3 and TRBJ2-5; TRBD2 agrees at 7 bases. V gave up 10 bases and J gave up 5 bases; unmatched junction bases: 10. Germline assignment: CDR1 ENHRY and CDR2 SYGVKD. The CDR3 has 13 residues. The CDR3 sequence is CATRGRERETQYF. The CDR3, as DNA: TGTGCCACCCGCGGGCGGGAGCGGGAGACCCAGTACTTC.

This clonotype was counted at least ten times. The rearrangement links TRBV19 to TRBJ1-5; D unclear. The CDR3 contains 13 residues. V gave up 5 bases and J gave up 6 bases, with 11 bases separating them. Germline assignment: CDR1 LNHDA and CDR2 SQIVND (reference sequence). The CDR3 coding sequence is TGTGCCAGTAGTGCTGACGGGAGTCAGCCCCAGCATTTT. As protein: CASSADGSQPQHF.

This clonotype has a handful of counts. The genes are TRBV7-9 and TRBJ1-3, with 8 bases lining up with TRBD1. Germline V gene sequence: CDR1 SEHNR, CDR2 FQNEAQ (reference sequence). V shed 5 bases and J 2 bases; nucleotides not matched to a gene: 2. This CDR3 region has 14 residues. The CDR3 is CASSPTGAGNTIYF. As DNA, the CDR3 is TGTGCCAGCAGCCCGACAGGGGCTGGAAACACCATATATTTT. Drawing the rest from reference TRBV7-9 and TRBJ1-3, the complete variable domain is DTGVSQNPRHKITKRGQNVTFRCDPISEHNRLYWYRQTLGQGPEFLTYFQNEAQLEKSRLLSDRFSAERPKGSFSTLEIQRTEQGDSAMYLCASSPTGAGNTIYFGEGSWLTVV.

This chain joins TRBV4-1 and TRBJ1-6; 11 bases line up with TRBD1. This CDR3 has 16 amino acids. V dropped 0 bases and J dropped 10; count of bases not matched to a gene: 5. CDR1 and CDR2 from the germline V gene are MGHRA and YSYEKL. The CDR3 sequence: CASSQEMDRGLSPLHF. As DNA, the CDR3 is TGCGCCAGCAGCCAAGAGATGGACAGGGGGCTCTCACCCCTCCACTTT.

The table lists this clonotype with a few counts. J is TRBJ2-3 and V is TRBV20-1; unclear D gene. This CDR3 region has 11 residues. Trimming removed 3 bases at V and 6 bases at J, with 7 bases between. Per germline, CDR1 DFQATT and CDR2 SNEGSKA (reference sequence). In nucleotides, the CDR3 is TGCAGTGCTAGTGTTAGGGATACGCAGTATTTT. This encodes CSASVRDTQYF.

This clonotype turned up a few times. The rearrangement uses TRBV27 and TRBJ1-4; TRBD1 agrees at 8 bases. J lost 2 bases, V lost 4 bases, and 6 bases had no gene match. Germline V lookup: CDR1 MNHEY, CDR2 SMNVEV (reference sequence). The CDR3 sequence is 16 residues long. The CDR3: CASSSLQGATNEKLFF. For the CDR3, the DNA is TGTGCCAGCAGTTCCCTCCAGGGGGCGACTAATGAAAAACTGTTTTTT. Together with reference TRBV27 and TRBJ1-4, the CDR3 gives the full variable domain: EAQVTQNPRYLITVTGKKLTVTCSQNMNHEYMSWYRQDPGLGLRQIYYSMNVEVTDKGDVPEGYKVSRKEKRNFPLILESPSPNQTSLYFCASSSLQGATNEKLFFGSGTQLSVL.

This clonotype was counted only a few times. The gene calls are TRBV5-5 and TRBJ2-2; TRBD2 aligns across 8 bases. CDR1 SGHKS and CDR2 YYEKEE come from the germline V gene (reference sequence). The CDR3 consists of 16 residues. The trim removed 4 bases at V and 4 bases at J, leaving 9 bases unmatched. The CDR3 sequence is CASSTPGGASTGELFF. CDR3 sequence (DNA): TGTGCCAGCAGCACCCCGGGGGGGGCCAGCACCGGGGAGCTGTTTTTT.

This clonotype was seen more than once but under ten times. The genes are TRBV7-9 and TRBJ1-1, with 7 bases aligning to TRBD1. This CDR3 comprises 15 residues. Germline values: CDR1 SEHNR, CDR2 FQNEAQ (reference sequence). V shed 3 bases, J shed 6 bases, and the junction held 10 bases outside the gene matches. CDR3 nucleotides: TGTGCCAGCAGCTTCATCAGGGGGGGTGGGGCTGAAGCTTTCTTT. This translates into CASSFIRGGGAEAFF. Filled out from reference TRBV7-9 and TRBJ1-1, the complete variable domain reads DTGVSQNPRHKITKRGQNVTFRCDPISEHNRLYWYRQTLGQGPEFLTYFQNEAQLEKSRLLSDRFSAERPKGSFSTLEIQRTEQGDSAMYLCASSFIRGGGAEAFFGQGTRLTVV.

The V and J genes are TRBV12-3 or TRBV12-4 and TRBJ2-7, with 7 bases identical to TRBD2. The J segment lost 6 bases and the V segment lost 3 bases, leaving 8 bases of the junction unmatched. The CDR3 spans 14 residues. This CDR3 is CASSFYRGSLEQYF. In DNA form, the CDR3 reads TGTGCCAGCAGTTTCTACCGCGGGAGTCTCGAGCAGTACTTC.

With respect to this clonotype: A read error may account for a junction end that differs from germline. V gene TRBV6-5 combines with J gene TRBJ1-1; D is unclear. Germline-derived CDR1 and CDR2 are MNHEY and SVGAGI. The CDR3 totals 15 residues. CDR3 sequence (DNA): TGTGCCAGCAGCTACTTTCGGGAACTGAACACTGAAGCTTTCTTT. Translating gives CASSYFRELNTEAFF.

The rearrangement links TRBV7-9 to TRBJ2-5; TRBD2 aligns across 8 bases. Germline V gene sequence: CDR1 SEHNR, CDR2 FQNEAQ (reference sequence). Trimming at V came to 4 bases and at J to 2 bases, leaving 9 bases not matched to a gene. The CDR3 is made up of 16 amino acids. The CDR3 here is CASSSTGGVDQETQYF. CDR3 DNA sequence: TGTGCCAGCAGCTCCACGGGGGGGGTTGATCAAGAGACCCAGTACTTC.

The V and J genes are TRBV6-5 and TRBJ2-3; D is ambiguous. The germline V gene has CDR1 MNHEY and CDR2 SVGAGI. Trimming cost V 0 bases and J 2 bases, with 12 bases left between them. The CDR3 is 16 amino acids. The CDR3 loop reads CASSYSNPRITDTQYF. The DNA for the CDR3 is TGTGCCAGCAGTTACTCGAACCCGCGAATCACAGATACGCAGTATTTT.